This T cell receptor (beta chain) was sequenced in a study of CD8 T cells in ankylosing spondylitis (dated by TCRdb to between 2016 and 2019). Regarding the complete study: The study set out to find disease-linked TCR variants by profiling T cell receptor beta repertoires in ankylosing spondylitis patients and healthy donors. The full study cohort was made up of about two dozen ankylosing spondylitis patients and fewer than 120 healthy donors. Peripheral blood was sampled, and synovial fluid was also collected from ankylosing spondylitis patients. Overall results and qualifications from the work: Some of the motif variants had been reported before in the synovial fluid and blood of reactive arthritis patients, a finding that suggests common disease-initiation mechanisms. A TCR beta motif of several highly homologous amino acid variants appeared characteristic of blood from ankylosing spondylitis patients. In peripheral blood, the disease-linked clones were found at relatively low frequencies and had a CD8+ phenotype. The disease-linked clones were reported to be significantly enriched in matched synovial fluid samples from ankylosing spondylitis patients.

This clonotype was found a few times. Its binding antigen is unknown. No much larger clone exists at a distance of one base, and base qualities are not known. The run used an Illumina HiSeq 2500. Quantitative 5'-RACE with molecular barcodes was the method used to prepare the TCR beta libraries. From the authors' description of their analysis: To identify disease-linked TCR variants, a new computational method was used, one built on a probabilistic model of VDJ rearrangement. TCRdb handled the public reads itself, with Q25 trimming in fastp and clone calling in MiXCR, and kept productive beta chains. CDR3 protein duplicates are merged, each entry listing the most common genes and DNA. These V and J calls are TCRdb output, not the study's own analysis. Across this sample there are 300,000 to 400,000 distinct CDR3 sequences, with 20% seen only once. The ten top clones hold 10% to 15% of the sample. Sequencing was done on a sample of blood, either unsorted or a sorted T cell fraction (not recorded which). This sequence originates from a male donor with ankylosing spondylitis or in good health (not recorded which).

The CDR3 here reads CASSLDGQYNEQFF. In nucleotides, the sequence is TGTGCCAGCAGCTTAGATGGACAGTACAATGAGCAGTTCTTC. The sequence links TRBV7-9 to TRBJ2-1; a weak D assignment points to TRBD1 (6 bases agree). The CDR3 sequence holds 14 residues, the cysteine and phenylalanine included. Just the 42-base CDR3 DNA is kept, in frame starting at base 1. CDR1 and CDR2 (SEHNR, FQNEAQ) derive from the germline V gene (reference sequence). Cut back by 1 base and 4 bases, the V and J ends lie 8 bases apart.